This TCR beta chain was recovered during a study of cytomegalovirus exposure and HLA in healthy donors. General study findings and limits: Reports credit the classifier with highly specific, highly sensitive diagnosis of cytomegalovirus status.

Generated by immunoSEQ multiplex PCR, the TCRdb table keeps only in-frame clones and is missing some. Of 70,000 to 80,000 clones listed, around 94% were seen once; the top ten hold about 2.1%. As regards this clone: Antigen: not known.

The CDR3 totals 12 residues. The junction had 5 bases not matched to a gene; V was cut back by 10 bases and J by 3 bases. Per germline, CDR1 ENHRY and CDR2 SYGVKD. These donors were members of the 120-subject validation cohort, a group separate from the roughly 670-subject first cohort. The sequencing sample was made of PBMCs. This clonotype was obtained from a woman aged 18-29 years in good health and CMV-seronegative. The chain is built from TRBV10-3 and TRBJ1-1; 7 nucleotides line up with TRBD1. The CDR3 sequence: CATGDSYTEAFF. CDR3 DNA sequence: TGTGCCACCGGGGACAGCTACACTGAAGCTTTCTTT.